This T cell receptor beta chain was identified in a study of OX40 agonist ivuxolimab in advanced cancers. Study in general: Dose-escalation patients were diagnosed with hepatocellular carcinoma, melanoma, renal cell cancer or head and neck cancer.

The table came from immunoSEQ multiplex PCR; TCRdb's copy has only in-frame clones and leaves some out. This sample has about 62,000 clones, with roughly 88% found just once. V shed 6 bases, J shed 4 bases, and the junction held 9 bases outside the gene matches. Germline V CDR1 and CDR2: MDHEN, SYDVKM. The CDR3 has 15 residues. Notes on the study in general: Part of the nonresponder group also had normalized T-cell clonal expansion that was low.

Cycle 7 day 1, cycle 4 day 1, and baseline were the timepoints at which blood was sampled. Comment on this clone: What it binds is not known.

The sequence was collected from an adult with an advanced solid tumor such as melanoma, head and neck, liver or kidney cancer. The sample consisted of CD4+ or CD8+ T cells sorted from blood, taken in a trial of the OX40 agonist ivuxolimab. The chain couples TRBV28 to TRBJ1-5; TRBD1 matches 7 bases. CDR3 protein: CASRGQGGGNQPQHF. The CDR3 DNA is TGTGCCAGCAGGGGGCAGGGGGGAGGAAATCAGCCCCAGCATTTT.